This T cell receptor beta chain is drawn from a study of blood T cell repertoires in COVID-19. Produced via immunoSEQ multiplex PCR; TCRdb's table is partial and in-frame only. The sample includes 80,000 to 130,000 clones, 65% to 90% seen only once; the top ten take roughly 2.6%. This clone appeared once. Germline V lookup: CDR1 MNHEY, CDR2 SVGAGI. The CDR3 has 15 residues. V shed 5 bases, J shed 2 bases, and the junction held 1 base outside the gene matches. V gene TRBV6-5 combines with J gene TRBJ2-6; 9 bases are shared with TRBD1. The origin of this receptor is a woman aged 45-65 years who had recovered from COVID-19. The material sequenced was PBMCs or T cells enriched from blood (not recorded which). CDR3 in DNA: TGTGCCAGCAGTAGACAGGGGGCTGGGGCCAACGTCCTGACTTTC. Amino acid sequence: CASSRQGAGANVLTF.